Each of the 10 T cell receptor beta chains below was sequenced from the same sample in a study of T cell responses to AZD1222 COVID-19 vaccine. Assay: immunoSEQ multiplex PCR; the TCRdb copy retains only in-frame clones and omits some. The sample holds roughly 110,000 clones, 75% to 95% seen once. Material: peripheral blood, obtained 28 days after the second AZD1222 dose. Every receptor here comes from an adult who received the AZD1222 COVID-19 vaccine.

The rearrangement uses TRBV7-9 and TRBJ1-2, with D unclear. V was shortened by 5 bases and J by 7 bases, with 14 bases between the two germline ends. CDR1 SEHNR and CDR2 FQNEAQ come from the germline V gene (reference sequence). This CDR3 has 13 residues. CDR3 sequence (DNA): TGTGCCAGCAGCCCCCTAGGGAGATCTGGCTACACCTTC. Its translation is CASSPLGRSGYTF. The whole variable domain, filled in from reference TRBV7-9 and TRBJ1-2, reads DTGVSQNPRHKITKRGQNVTFRCDPISEHNRLYWYRQTLGQGPEFLTYFQNEAQLEKSRLLSDRFSAERPKGSFSTLEIQRTEQGDSAMYLCASSPLGRSGYTFGSGTRLTVV.

The gene calls are TRBV24-1 and TRBJ1-4, with TRBD1 as a possible D gene (6 bases). V was shortened by 9 bases and J by 6 bases, with 16 bases between the two germline ends. The germline gives CDR1 KGHDR, CDR2 SFDVKD. The CDR3 has 14 amino acids. CDR3 coding DNA: TGTGCCACCGGCTCAGGGAAGGGGGATGAAAAACTGTTTTTT. Translating gives CATGSGKGDEKLFF.

The V call is TRBV15, the J call TRBJ1-4; no firm D call. Trimming left V 8 bases short and J 7 bases short, with 17 bases between. This CDR3 region has 14 residues. Germline-derived CDR1 and CDR2 are LNHNV and YYDKDF (reference sequence). The chain's CDR3 is CATGRVAAAEKLFF. CDR3 nucleotide sequence: TGTGCCACCGGTAGGGTAGCGGCAGCTGAAAAACTGTTTTTT.

The V and J genes are TRBV9 and TRBJ1-4, with 9 bases aligning to TRBD1. Germline V gene data show CDR1 as SGDLS and CDR2 as YYNGEE. This CDR3 is built from 14 residues. With V trimmed by 3 bases and J by 5 bases, 2 bases remained unmatched. CDR3 in DNA: TGTGCCAGCAGCGAGACAGGGGGAAATGAAAAACTGTTTTTT. Its protein product is CASSETGGNEKLFF.

The rearrangement links TRBV7-2 to TRBJ2-2; no clear D gene. In germline, CDR1 is SGHTA, CDR2 FQGNSA. There are 15 residues in the CDR3. Deletions cut 0 bases from V and 0 bases from J, with 5 bases between. The CDR3 spells CASSLARANTGELFF. The CDR3 coding sequence is TGTGCCAGCAGCTTAGCAAGAGCGAACACCGGGGAGCTGTTTTTT.

V is TRBV19 and J is TRBJ1-6; 9 bases line up with TRBD1. The V gene's germline CDR1 is LNHDA and CDR2 SQIVND (reference sequence). This CDR3 spans 13 amino acids. V lost 7 bases and J lost 7; bases outside the gene matches: 2. CDR3 sequence (DNA): TGTGCCAGTAAAGACAGGGGGAATTCACCCCTCCACTTT. Translated, it gives CASKDRGNSPLHF.

The chain has TRBV19 and TRBJ2-1, with D perhaps TRBD2 (6 bases). The CDR3 runs 14 residues. V lost 7 bases and J lost 5, with 15 bases in between. Germline CDR1 and CDR2: LNHDA and SQIVND (reference sequence). CDR3 sequence reads: CASNGLARDNEQFF. CDR3 nucleotides: TGTGCCAGTAACGGGCTAGCGAGGGACAATGAGCAGTTCTTC.

V is TRBV12-3 or TRBV12-4 and J is TRBJ1-5; D gene uncertain. Trimming cost V 2 bases and J 4 bases, with 6 bases left between them. This CDR3 is built from 13 residues. The CDR3 sequence is CASSLLPNQPQHF. The DNA of the CDR3 is TGTGCCAGCAGTTTACTGCCAAATCAGCCCCAGCATTTT.

The V call is TRBV13, the J call TRBJ2-7; TRBD1 agrees at 11 bases. Per the germline V gene, CDR1 is PRHDT and CDR2 is FYEKMQ (reference sequence). This CDR3 region has 19 residues. The J segment lost 2 bases and the V segment lost 6 bases, leaving 18 bases of the junction unmatched. Here the CDR3 reads CASSSRGTGGAFRAYEQYF. CDR3 bases: TGTGCCAGCAGTTCGAGGGGGACAGGGGGTGCCTTTAGGGCCTACGAGCAGTACTTC.

The V gene is TRBV6-5, the J gene TRBJ1-5, with TRBD1 identical over 9 bases. CDR3 size: 15 residues. Per the germline V gene, CDR1 is MNHEY and CDR2 is SVGAGI. The V gene end was trimmed by 6 bases and the J gene end by 2 bases; junction bases not matched to a gene: 5. The CDR3 DNA reads as TGTGCCAGCAGGTTTAGACAGGGGGGCAATCAGCCCCAGCATTTT. Translation gives CASRFRQGGNQPQHF.